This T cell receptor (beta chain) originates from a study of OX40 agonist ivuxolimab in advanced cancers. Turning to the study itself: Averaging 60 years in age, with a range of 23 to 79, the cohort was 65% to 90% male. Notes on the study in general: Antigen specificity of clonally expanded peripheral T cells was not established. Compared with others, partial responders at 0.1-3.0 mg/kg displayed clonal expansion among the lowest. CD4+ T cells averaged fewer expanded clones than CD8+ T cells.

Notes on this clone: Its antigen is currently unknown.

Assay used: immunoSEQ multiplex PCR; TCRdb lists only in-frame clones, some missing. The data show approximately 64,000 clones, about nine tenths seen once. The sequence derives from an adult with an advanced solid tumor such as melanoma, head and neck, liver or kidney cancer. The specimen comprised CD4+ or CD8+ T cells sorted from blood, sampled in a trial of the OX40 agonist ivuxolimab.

Written as DNA, the CDR3 is TGCGCCAGCAGTGATTCCAAGACTAGCGGGAGACGGGAGCAGTACTTC. This gives the protein CASSDSKTSGRREQYF. The chain recombines TRBV10-1 with TRBJ2-7; 12 positions match TRBD2. This CDR3 is 16 amino acids long. The junction had 10 bases not matched to a gene; V was cut back by 3 bases and J by 7 bases. The V gene's germline CDR1 is WNHNN and CDR2 SYGVQD (reference sequence).